The rows below give T cell receptor beta chains drawn from one sample of a study of shared clonotypes between healthy human individuals. Measured with immunoSEQ multiplex PCR; TCRdb has only the in-frame clones, and not every one. This sample yields under 650,000 clones, of which 95% to 97% are seen a single time; 0.055% to 0.075% belongs to the top ten. The specimen was naive CD4+ T cells sorted from blood. These receptors were obtained from a woman aged 30 to 39 in good health. Each CDR3 is given with its conserved first and last residue. The D gene is left open where the match is weak. Where a row states a size, it is once, few, many or the class of an expanded clone; other rows omit it.

abundance: .; len: 13; v_gene: TRBV19; j_gene: TRBJ1-5; d_gene: .; CDR3aa: CASSIDKNQPQHF; CDR3nt: TGTGCCAGTAGTATAGATAAGAATCAGCCCCAGCATTTT
abundance: .; len: 16; v_gene: TRBV5-1; j_gene: TRBJ2-6; d_gene: .; CDR3aa: CASSRVGDSGANVLTF; CDR3nt: TGCGCCAGCAGCCGGGTCGGGGACTCTGGGGCCAACGTCCTGACTTTC
abundance: .; len: 15; v_gene: TRBV29-1; j_gene: TRBJ2-3; d_gene: .; CDR3aa: CSARKDGGVTDTQYF; CDR3nt: TGCAGCGCGCGAAAAGACGGTGGGGTTACAGATACGCAGTATTTT
abundance: .; len: 14; v_gene: TRBV6-5; j_gene: TRBJ1-2; d_gene: .; CDR3aa: CASSGPLEIHGYTF; CDR3nt: TGTGCCAGCAGCGGACCCCTGGAGATCCATGGCTACACCTTC
abundance: .; len: 13; v_gene: TRBV10-3; j_gene: TRBJ1-5; d_gene: TRBD1; CDR3aa: CAISDRGHQPQHF; CDR3nt: TGTGCCATCAGTGACAGGGGGCATCAGCCCCAGCATTTT
abundance: .; len: 13; v_gene: TRBV28; j_gene: TRBJ2-1; d_gene: TRBD1; CDR3aa: CASNNRGYNEQFF; CDR3nt: TGTGCCAGCAATAACAGGGGATACAATGAGCAGTTCTTC
abundance: .; len: 15; v_gene: TRBV19; j_gene: TRBJ2-7; d_gene: .; CDR3aa: CASSIASATSYEQYF; CDR3nt: TGTGCCAGTAGTATAGCTTCAGCGACTTCCTACGAGCAGTACTTC
abundance: .; len: 13; v_gene: TRBV7-9; j_gene: TRBJ2-7; d_gene: .; CDR3aa: CASSLSGSYEQYF; CDR3nt: TGTGCCAGCAGCTTATCCGGGAGCTACGAGCAGTACTTC
abundance: .; len: 17; v_gene: TRBV4-1; j_gene: TRBJ2-3; d_gene: TRBD2; CDR3aa: CASSQVGLAGGTDTQYF; CDR3nt: TGCGCCAGCAGCCAAGTCGGACTAGCGGGAGGCACAGATACGCAGTATTTT
abundance: .; len: 15; v_gene: TRBV5-1; j_gene: TRBJ2-7; d_gene: TRBD1; CDR3aa: CASSLALGQGYEQYF; CDR3nt: TGCGCCAGCAGCTTGGCTCTGGGACAGGGCTACGAGCAGTACTTC
abundance: .; len: 15; v_gene: TRBV6-4; j_gene: TRBJ2-5; d_gene: .; CDR3aa: CASSDSLGYPETQYF; CDR3nt: TGTGCCAGCAGTGACTCATTGGGGTACCCAGAGACCCAGTACTTC
abundance: .; len: 12; v_gene: TRBV29-1; j_gene: TRBJ2-7; d_gene: .; CDR3aa: CSVALEMREQYF; CDR3nt: TGCAGCGTTGCGCTCGAAATGAGGGAGCAGTACTTC
abundance: .; len: 18; v_gene: TRBV28; j_gene: TRBJ2-7; d_gene: TRBD2; CDR3aa: CASSVGGTSGSGSYEQYF; CDR3nt: TGTGCCAGCAGTGTTGGCGGGACTAGCGGGAGTGGTTCCTACGAGCAGTACTTC
abundance: .; len: 14; v_gene: TRBV7-3; j_gene: TRBJ2-5; d_gene: TRBD2; CDR3aa: CASSLAGGRETQYF; CDR3nt: TGTGCCAGCAGCTTGGCGGGAGGTAGAGAGACCCAGTACTTC
abundance: .; len: 15; v_gene: TRBV29-1; j_gene: TRBJ2-2; d_gene: TRBD1; CDR3aa: CSVATGTANTGELFF; CDR3nt: TGCAGCGTTGCCACCGGGACAGCGAACACCGGGGAGCTGTTTTTT
abundance: .; len: 15; v_gene: TRBV9; j_gene: TRBJ1-1; d_gene: .; CDR3aa: CASSAPPGENTEAFF; CDR3nt: TGTGCCAGCAGCGCGCCGCCGGGGGAGAACACTGAAGCTTTCTTT
abundance: .; len: 14; v_gene: TRBV9; j_gene: TRBJ1-4; d_gene: .; CDR3aa: CASSADSRNEKLFF; CDR3nt: TGTGCCAGCAGCGCCGACAGCCGTAATGAAAAACTGTTTTTT
abundance: .; len: 18; v_gene: TRBV27; j_gene: TRBJ2-3; d_gene: TRBD2; CDR3aa: CASSLERASGQGTDTQYF; CDR3nt: TGTGCCAGCAGTTTAGAAAGGGCTAGCGGGCAGGGCACAGATACGCAGTATTTT
abundance: few; len: 13; v_gene: TRBV6-4; j_gene: TRBJ1-5; d_gene: .; CDR3aa: CASSAEGNQPQHF; CDR3nt: TGTGCCAGCAGTGCCGAGGGAAACCAGCCCCAGCATTTT
abundance: .; len: 15; v_gene: TRBV4-2; j_gene: TRBJ1-4; d_gene: .; CDR3aa: CASSQAGIGNEKLFF; CDR3nt: TGTGCCAGCAGCCAAGCCGGCATCGGTAATGAAAAACTGTTTTTT
abundance: once; len: 13; v_gene: TRBV5-1; j_gene: TRBJ2-5; d_gene: .; CDR3aa: CASSLGREETQYF; CDR3nt: TGCGCCAGCTCCCTTGGGCGGGAAGAGACCCAGTACTTC
abundance: .; len: 15; v_gene: TRBV9; j_gene: TRBJ2-3; d_gene: .; CDR3aa: CASSVEHSSTDTQYF; CDR3nt: TGTGCCAGCAGCGTAGAACATTCCAGCACAGATACGCAGTATTTT
abundance: .; len: 14; v_gene: TRBV28; j_gene: TRBJ1-5; d_gene: .; CDR3aa: CASTGSYSNQPQHF; CDR3nt: TGTGCCAGCACGGGGTCGTATAGCAATCAGCCCCAGCATTTT
abundance: .; len: 19; v_gene: TRBV4-1; j_gene: TRBJ2-7; d_gene: TRBD2; CDR3aa: CASSQEVLTPGLAGYEQYF; CDR3nt: TGCGCCAGCAGCCAAGAAGTCCTTACACCGGGACTAGCGGGATACGAGCAGTACTTC
abundance: .; len: 14; v_gene: TRBV18; j_gene: TRBJ1-1; d_gene: TRBD1; CDR3aa: CTSSHRDRGQPLNF; CDR3nt: TGTACCAGCTCACACAGGGACAGGGGGCAACCTCTTAACTTT
abundance: .; len: 15; v_gene: TRBV7-7; j_gene: TRBJ2-7; d_gene: TRBD1; CDR3aa: CASSLNSGQSYEQYF; CDR3nt: TGTGCCAGCAGCTTAAACTCGGGACAGTCCTACGAGCAGTACTTC
abundance: .; len: 18; v_gene: TRBV21-1; j_gene: TRBJ1-1; d_gene: .; CDR3aa: CASTNSDGWGTAGAEAFF; CDR3nt: TGTGCCAGCACTAACTCCGACGGCTGGGGCACGGCGGGCGCTGAAGCTTTCTTT
abundance: .; len: 16; v_gene: TRBV11-2; j_gene: TRBJ2-1; d_gene: TRBD2; CDR3aa: CASSRWTPGLAGGVFF; CDR3nt: TGTGCCAGCAGCCGCTGGACCCCGGGACTAGCGGGAGGTGTGTTCTTC
abundance: .; len: 15; v_gene: TRBV5-8; j_gene: TRBJ2-1; d_gene: .; CDR3aa: CASSSLGRGYNEQFF; CDR3nt: TGTGCCAGCAGCTCACTCGGACGGGGATACAATGAGCAGTTCTTC
abundance: once; len: 14; v_gene: TRBV7-2; j_gene: TRBJ1-6; d_gene: .; CDR3aa: CASSFQGNNSPLHF; CDR3nt: TGTGCCAGCAGCTTCCAGGGGAACAATTCACCCCTCCACTTT
abundance: .; len: 16; v_gene: TRBV5-8; j_gene: TRBJ1-1; d_gene: .; CDR3aa: CASSLEGGNMNTEAFF; CDR3nt: TGTGCCAGCAGCTTGGAAGGCGGGAACATGAACACTGAAGCTTTCTTT
abundance: few; len: 16; v_gene: TRBV5-6; j_gene: TRBJ2-2; d_gene: .; CDR3aa: CASSLAVADSTGELFF; CDR3nt: TGTGCCAGCAGCTTGGCCGTAGCAGATTCAACCGGGGAGCTGTTTTTT
abundance: .; len: 14; v_gene: TRBV28; j_gene: TRBJ2-4; d_gene: .; CDR3aa: CASSPVLAKNIQYF; CDR3nt: TGTGCCAGCAGCCCGGTCCTAGCCAAAAACATTCAGTACTTC
abundance: .; len: 16; v_gene: TRBV9; j_gene: TRBJ2-1; d_gene: TRBD2; CDR3aa: CASSLLTGTSYNEQFF; CDR3nt: TGTGCCAGCAGCTTATTGACCGGGACTAGCTACAATGAGCAGTTCTTC
abundance: .; len: 16; v_gene: TRBV5-1; j_gene: TRBJ2-2; d_gene: TRBD2; CDR3aa: CASSLSSSGYTGELFF; CDR3nt: TGCGCCAGCAGCTTGTCGTCTAGCGGGTACACCGGGGAGCTGTTTTTT
abundance: .; len: 12; v_gene: TRBV4-2; j_gene: TRBJ1-5; d_gene: .; CDR3aa: CASSQAGWPQHF; CDR3nt: TGTGCCAGCAGCCAAGCTGGGTGGCCCCAGCATTTT
abundance: .; len: 15; v_gene: TRBV5-1; j_gene: TRBJ2-7; d_gene: .; CDR3aa: CASSLDTGVAYEQYF; CDR3nt: TGCGCCAGCAGCTTGGACACGGGCGTAGCCTACGAGCAGTACTTC
abundance: .; len: 15; v_gene: TRBV2; j_gene: TRBJ2-3; d_gene: TRBD1; CDR3aa: CASSVDRGSTDTQYF; CDR3nt: TGTGCCAGCAGTGTGGACAGGGGCAGCACAGATACGCAGTATTTT
abundance: .; len: 15; v_gene: TRBV27; j_gene: TRBJ2-7; d_gene: TRBD2; CDR3aa: CASSPGTSGSYEQYF; CDR3nt: TGTGCCAGCAGTCCCGGGACTAGCGGGTCCTACGAGCAGTACTTC
abundance: .; len: 15; v_gene: TRBV5-1; j_gene: TRBJ1-1; d_gene: .; CDR3aa: CASSLGWVADTEAFF; CDR3nt: TGCGCCAGCAGCTTGGGTTGGGTAGCGGACACTGAAGCTTTCTTT
abundance: .; len: 17; v_gene: TRBV12-5; j_gene: TRBJ2-3; d_gene: TRBD2; CDR3aa: CASATRLAGGITDTQYF; CDR3nt: TGTGCTAGTGCCACACGACTAGCGGGAGGGATCACAGATACGCAGTATTTT
abundance: .; len: 17; v_gene: TRBV27; j_gene: TRBJ1-2; d_gene: TRBD1; CDR3aa: CASSPPRTGVPNYGYTF; CDR3nt: TGTGCCAGCAGTCCCCCCCGGACAGGGGTACCTAACTATGGCTACACCTTC
abundance: .; len: 17; v_gene: TRBV5-1; j_gene: TRBJ2-7; d_gene: TRBD1; CDR3aa: CASSSIPRDRGHYEQYF; CDR3nt: TGCGCCAGCAGCAGCATACCCCGGGACAGGGGACACTACGAGCAGTACTTC
abundance: .; len: 15; v_gene: TRBV28; j_gene: TRBJ2-5; d_gene: TRBD2; CDR3aa: CASSLSGAKEETQYF; CDR3nt: TGTGCCAGCAGTTTAAGCGGGGCAAAGGAGGAGACCCAGTACTTC
abundance: .; len: 14; v_gene: TRBV28; j_gene: TRBJ2-7; d_gene: TRBD1; CDR3aa: CASRGGQGASEQYF; CDR3nt: TGTGCCAGCAGGGGGGGACAGGGGGCATCCGAGCAGTACTTC
abundance: .; len: 15; v_gene: TRBV5-1; j_gene: TRBJ2-2; d_gene: TRBD2; CDR3aa: CASSLASGGTGELFF; CDR3nt: TGCGCCAGCAGCTTGGCTAGCGGGGGCACCGGGGAGCTGTTTTTT
abundance: .; len: 16; v_gene: TRBV15; j_gene: TRBJ1-5; d_gene: .; CDR3aa: CATSRDLSGNNQPQHF; CDR3nt: TGTGCCACCAGCAGAGATTTGTCAGGCAACAATCAGCCCCAGCATTTT
abundance: .; len: 15; v_gene: TRBV19; j_gene: TRBJ1-4; d_gene: .; CDR3aa: CASLKPGPKNEKLFF; CDR3nt: TGTGCCAGTCTCAAGCCGGGACCCAAAAATGAAAAACTGTTTTTT
abundance: .; len: 14; v_gene: TRBV5-1; j_gene: TRBJ2-7; d_gene: TRBD1; CDR3aa: CASSLGQLAYEQYF; CDR3nt: TGCGCCAGCAGTTTGGGACAGCTGGCCTACGAGCAGTACTTC
abundance: .; len: 12; v_gene: TRBV11-3; j_gene: TRBJ1-1; d_gene: .; CDR3aa: CASSFRRPEAFF; CDR3nt: TGTGCCAGCAGCTTTAGAAGGCCTGAAGCTTTCTTT
abundance: .; len: 16; v_gene: TRBV6-1; j_gene: TRBJ1-1; d_gene: TRBD1; CDR3aa: CASSGPWTGASTEAFF; CDR3nt: TGTGCCAGCAGTGGGCCTTGGACAGGGGCGAGCACTGAAGCTTTCTTT